Included here is one T cell receptor beta chain sequence, with context. Its antigen remains unidentified. Some clones are missing from TCRdb's copy, which holds only in-frame ones; the method was immunoSEQ multiplex PCR. Of over 55,000 clones in the sample, about four fifths were seen once. CDR1 and CDR2 from the germline V gene are GTSNPN and SVGIG (reference sequence). Between the trimmed V and J ends, which lost 7 bases and 2 bases, there was a span of 17 bases. The CDR3 extends over 14 amino acids. This entry belongs to a study of vaccination effects on CD4 cells after COVID-19. Sequencing was preceded by expansion of antigen-specific CD4+ T cells with viral peptide pools in the ViraFEST assay. On roughly day 10 of culture, CD4+ T cells were separated out. Recipients of the vaccine had no prior SARS-CoV-2 infection and negative nucleocapsid antibodies.

The chain employs TRBV30 and TRBJ1-2; D not certain. The sequenced sample was CD4+ T cells from PBMCs cultured with HCoV-229E spike peptides, obtained before COVID-19 vaccination. This TCR derives from a human donor who received a COVID-19 vaccine. The CDR3 DNA reads as TGTGCCTCGCAAACTGAGACACGGAACTATGGCTACACCTTC. Translation: CASQTETRNYGYTF.